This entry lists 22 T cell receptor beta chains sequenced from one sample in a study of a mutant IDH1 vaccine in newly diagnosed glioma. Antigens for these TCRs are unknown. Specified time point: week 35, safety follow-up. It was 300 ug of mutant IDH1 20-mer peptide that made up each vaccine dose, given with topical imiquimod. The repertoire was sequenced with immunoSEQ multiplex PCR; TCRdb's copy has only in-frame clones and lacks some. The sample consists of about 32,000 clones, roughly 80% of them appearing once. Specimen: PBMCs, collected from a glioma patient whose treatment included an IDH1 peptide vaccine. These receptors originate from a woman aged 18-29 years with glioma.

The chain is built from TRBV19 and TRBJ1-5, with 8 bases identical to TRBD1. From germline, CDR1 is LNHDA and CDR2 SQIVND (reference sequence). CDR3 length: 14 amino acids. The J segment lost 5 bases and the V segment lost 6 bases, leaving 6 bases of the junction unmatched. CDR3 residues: CASSRGQVHQPQHF. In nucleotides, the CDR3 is TGTGCCAGTAGCCGGGGACAGGTGCATCAGCCCCAGCATTTT.

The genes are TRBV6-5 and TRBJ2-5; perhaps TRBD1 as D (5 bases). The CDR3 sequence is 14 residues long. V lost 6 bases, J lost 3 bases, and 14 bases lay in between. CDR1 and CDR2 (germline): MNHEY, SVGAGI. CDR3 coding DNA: TGTGCCAGCAGACGGACAACGGACAAAGAGACCCAGTACTTC. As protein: CASRRTTDKETQYF.

The CDR3 is CASSAGSQPQHF. CDR3 DNA: TGTGCCAGCAGTGCGGGGTCCCAGCCCCAGCATTTT. The chain joins TRBV2 to TRBJ1-5; D ambiguous. The CDR3 totals 12 residues. Trimming left V 4 bases short and J 7 bases short, with 8 bases between. Germline V gene lookup returns CDR1 SNHLY and CDR2 FYNNEI.

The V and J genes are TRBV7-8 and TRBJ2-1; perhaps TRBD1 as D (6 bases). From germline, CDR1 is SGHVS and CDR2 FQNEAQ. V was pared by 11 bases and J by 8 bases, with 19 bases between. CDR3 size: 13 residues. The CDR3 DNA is TGTGCCGGACGGGGCATAGGGGGTGATGAGCAGTTCTTC. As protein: CAGRGIGGDEQFF.

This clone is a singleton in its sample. The CDR3 sequence: CASSYSKRGPDSPLHF. CDR3 in DNA: TGTGCCAGCAGTTACTCGAAAAGGGGGCCGGATTCACCCCTCCACTTT. The chain has TRBV6-6 and TRBJ1-6; 7 nucleotides agree with TRBD1. The CDR3 has 16 residues. In germline, CDR1 is MNHNY, CDR2 SVGAGI (reference sequence). The V segment lost 0 bases and the J segment 8 bases; nucleotides outside the gene matches: 7.

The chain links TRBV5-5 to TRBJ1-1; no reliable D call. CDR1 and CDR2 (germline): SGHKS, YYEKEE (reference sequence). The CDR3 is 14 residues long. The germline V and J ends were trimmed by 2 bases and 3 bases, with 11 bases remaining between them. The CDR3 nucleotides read TGTGCCAGCAGCTTAATGTGGCAGGACACTGAAGCTTTCTTT. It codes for CASSLMWQDTEAFF.

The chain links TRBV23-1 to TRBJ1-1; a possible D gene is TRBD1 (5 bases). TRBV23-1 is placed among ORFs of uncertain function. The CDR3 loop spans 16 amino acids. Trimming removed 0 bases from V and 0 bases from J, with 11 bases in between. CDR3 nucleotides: TGCGCCAGCAGTCAATCGATGTCGGACATGAACACTGAAGCTTTCTTT. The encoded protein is CASSQSMSDMNTEAFF.

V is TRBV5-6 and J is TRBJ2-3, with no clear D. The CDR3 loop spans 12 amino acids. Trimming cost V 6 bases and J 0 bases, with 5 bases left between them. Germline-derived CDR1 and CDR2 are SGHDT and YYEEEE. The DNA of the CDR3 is TGTGCCAGCACCCTGAGCACAGATACGCAGTATTTT. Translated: CASTLSTDTQYF.

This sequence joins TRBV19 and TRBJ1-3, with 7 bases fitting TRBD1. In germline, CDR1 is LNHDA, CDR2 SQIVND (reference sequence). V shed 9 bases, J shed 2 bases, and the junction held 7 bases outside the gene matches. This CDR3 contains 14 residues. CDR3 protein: CASRAGGPGNTIYF. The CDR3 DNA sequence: TGTGCCAGCCGAGCAGGGGGGCCTGGAAACACCATATATTTT.

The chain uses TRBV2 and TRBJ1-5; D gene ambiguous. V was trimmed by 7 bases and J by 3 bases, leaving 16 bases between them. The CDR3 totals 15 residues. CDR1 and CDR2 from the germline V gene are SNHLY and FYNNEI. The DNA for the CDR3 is TGTGCCAGCACGGTATTGGGTGGTGTCAATCAGCCCCAGCATTTT. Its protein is CASTVLGGVNQPQHF.

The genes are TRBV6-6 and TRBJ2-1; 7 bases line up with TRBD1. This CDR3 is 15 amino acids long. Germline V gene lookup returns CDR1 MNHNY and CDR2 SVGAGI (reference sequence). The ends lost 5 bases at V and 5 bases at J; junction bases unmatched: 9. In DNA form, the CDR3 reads TGTGCCAGCAGTACAGGGGCCAACCCACACAATGAGCAGTTCTTC. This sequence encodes CASSTGANPHNEQFF.

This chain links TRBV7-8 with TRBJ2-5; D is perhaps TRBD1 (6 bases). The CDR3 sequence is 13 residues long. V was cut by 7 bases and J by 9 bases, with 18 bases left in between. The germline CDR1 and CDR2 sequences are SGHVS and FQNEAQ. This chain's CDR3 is CASTPDRSGAQYF. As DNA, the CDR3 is TGTGCCAGCACCCCTGACAGGTCTGGGGCCCAGTACTTC.

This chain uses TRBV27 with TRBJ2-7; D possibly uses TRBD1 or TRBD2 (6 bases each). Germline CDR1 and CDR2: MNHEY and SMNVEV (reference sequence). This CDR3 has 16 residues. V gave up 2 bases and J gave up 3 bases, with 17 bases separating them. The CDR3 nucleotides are TGTGCCAGCAGTTTAGCCCTCGGGGGCGGTAGCTACGAGCAGTACTTC. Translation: CASSLALGGGSYEQYF.

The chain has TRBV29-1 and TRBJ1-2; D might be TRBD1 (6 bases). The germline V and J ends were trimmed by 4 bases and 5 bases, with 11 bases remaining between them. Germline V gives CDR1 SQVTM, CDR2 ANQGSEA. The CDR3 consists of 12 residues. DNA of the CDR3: TGCAGCGTTGCTAAGACAGGTTATGGCTACACCTTC. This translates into CSVAKTGYGYTF.

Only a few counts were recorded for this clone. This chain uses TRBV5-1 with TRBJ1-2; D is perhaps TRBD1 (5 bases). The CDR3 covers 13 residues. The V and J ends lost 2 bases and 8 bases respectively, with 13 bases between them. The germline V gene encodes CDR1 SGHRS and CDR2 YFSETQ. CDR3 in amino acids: CASSFAGRDGYTF. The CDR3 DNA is TGCGCCAGCAGCTTCGCCGGGAGGGACGGCTACACCTTC.

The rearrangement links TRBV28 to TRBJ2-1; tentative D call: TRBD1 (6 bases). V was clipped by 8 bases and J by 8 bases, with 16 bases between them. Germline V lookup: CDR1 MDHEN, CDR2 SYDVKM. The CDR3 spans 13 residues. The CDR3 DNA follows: TGTGCCAGCGGGGTGTCAGGGGTCTATGAGCAGTTCTTC. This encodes CASGVSGVYEQFF. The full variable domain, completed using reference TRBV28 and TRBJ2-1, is DVKVTQSSRYLVKRTGEKVFLECVQDMDHENMFWYRQDPGLGLRLIYFSYDVKMKEKGDIPEGYSVSREKKERFSLILESASTNQTSMYLCASGVSGVYEQFFGPGTRLTVL.

The CDR3 DNA reads TGTGCCAGCAGCCTACAGCCCACAGGTTACGAGCAGTACTTC. This codes for CASSLQPTGYEQYF. V is TRBV7-9 and J is TRBJ2-7; TRBD1 might be the D (5 bases). Germline V gene sequence: CDR1 SEHNR, CDR2 FQNEAQ (reference sequence). This CDR3 is 14 amino acids long. Trimming left V 5 bases short and J 4 bases short, with 15 bases between.

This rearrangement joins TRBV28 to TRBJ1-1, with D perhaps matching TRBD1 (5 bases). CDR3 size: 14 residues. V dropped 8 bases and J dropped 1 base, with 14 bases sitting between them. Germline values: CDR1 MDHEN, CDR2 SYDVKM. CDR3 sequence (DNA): TGTGCCAGCTTCGTGGGACGCAGGAACACTGAAGCTTTCTTT. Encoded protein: CASFVGRRNTEAFF. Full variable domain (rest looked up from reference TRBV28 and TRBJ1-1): DVKVTQSSRYLVKRTGEKVFLECVQDMDHENMFWYRQDPGLGLRLIYFSYDVKMKEKGDIPEGYSVSREKKERFSLILESASTNQTSMYLCASFVGRRNTEAFFGQGTRLTVV.

The DNA of the CDR3 is TGTGCCAGCACCATTGACTCCTACAATGAGCAGTTCTTC. Translation: CASTIDSYNEQFF. The rearrangement uses TRBV19 and TRBJ2-1; D ambiguous. Trimming stripped 9 bases from V and 0 bases from J, with 9 bases between. CDR1 and CDR2 from the germline V gene are LNHDA and SQIVND (reference sequence). The CDR3 totals 13 residues.

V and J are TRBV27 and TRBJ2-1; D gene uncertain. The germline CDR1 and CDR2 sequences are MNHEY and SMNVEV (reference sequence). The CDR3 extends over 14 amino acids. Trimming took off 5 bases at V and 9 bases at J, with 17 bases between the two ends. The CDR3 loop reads CASSPVPPNGEQFF. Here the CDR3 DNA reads TGTGCCAGCAGTCCCGTCCCTCCCAATGGTGAGCAGTTCTTC.

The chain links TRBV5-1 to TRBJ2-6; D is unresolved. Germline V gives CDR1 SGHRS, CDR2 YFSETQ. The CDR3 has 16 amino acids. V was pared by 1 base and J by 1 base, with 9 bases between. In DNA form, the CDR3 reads TGCGCCAGCAGCTTGACGGTTAGATCTGGGGCCAACGTCCTGACTTTC. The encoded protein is CASSLTVRSGANVLTF.

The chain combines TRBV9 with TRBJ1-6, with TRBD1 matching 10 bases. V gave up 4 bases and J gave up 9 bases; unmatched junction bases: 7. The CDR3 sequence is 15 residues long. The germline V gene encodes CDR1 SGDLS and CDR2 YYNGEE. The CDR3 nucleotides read TGTGCCAGCAGCTCTCGGACAGGGGGAGGTTCACCCCTCCACTTT. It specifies CASSSRTGGGSPLHF. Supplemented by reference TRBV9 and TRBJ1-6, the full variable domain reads DSGVTQTPKHLITATGQRVTLRCSPRSGDLSVYWYQQSLDQGLQFLIQYYNGEERAKGNILERFSAQQFPDLHSELNLSSLELGDSALYFCASSSRTGGGSPLHFGNGTRLTVT.